These 16 T cell receptor beta chains came from one sample sequenced in a study of chemoradiotherapy in HPV16-positive cancers. Profiled with immunoSEQ multiplex PCR; TCRdb holds only in-frame clones, not every one. The sample yields about 21,000 clones, around 86% seen once. The sequencing used blood, collected from a patient who underwent chemoradiotherapy. The receptors originated from a human donor with HPV-associated anogenital cancer.

J is TRBJ2-5 and V is TRBV18, with TRBD2 identical over 12 bases. V dropped 0 bases and J dropped 3; count of bases not matched to a gene: 5. The CDR3 runs 17 residues. CDR1 is KGHSH and CDR2 is LQKENI in the germline V gene. The DNA of the CDR3 is TGTGCCAGCTCACCACCGTCTCTAGCGGGAGGGAAAGAGACCCAGTACTTC. This sequence encodes CASSPPSLAGGKETQYF. The entire variable domain, with the rest obtained from reference TRBV18 and TRBJ2-5, is as follows: NAGVMQNPRHLVRRRGQEARLRCSPMKGHSHVYWYRQLPEEGLKFMVYLQKENIIDESGMPKERFSAEFPKEGPSILRIQQVVRGDSAAYFCASSPPSLAGGKETQYFGPGTRLLVL.

The chain couples TRBV4-1 to TRBJ2-7; 10 positions agree with TRBD2. With 4 bases clipped from V and 4 bases from J, the junction kept 28 bases outside the gene matches. Germline V CDR1 and CDR2: MGHRA, YSYEKL. The CDR3 has 22 amino acids. CDR3 DNA sequence: TGCGCCAGCAGCCGAGAAGGGGGCTCGAGGCTAGCGGGAGCCCCCACCGAATACGAGCAGTACTTC. Protein sequence: CASSREGGSRLAGAPTEYEQYF.

The chain has TRBV2 and TRBJ2-6; 7 bases align to TRBD1. Germline trimming cut 7 bases from V and 2 bases from J; bases unmatched to any gene: 11. CDR3 size: 17 residues. From germline, CDR1 is SNHLY and CDR2 FYNNEI. CDR3 protein: CASMRTGGSAGANVLTF. The CDR3 region has the DNA TGTGCCAGCATGAGGACAGGTGGTTCGGCTGGGGCCAACGTCCTGACTTTC.

The chain recombines TRBV10-3 with TRBJ1-6, with D tentatively TRBD1 (5 bases). V was cut by 4 bases and J by 9 bases, with 10 bases left in between. The CDR3 runs 13 residues. The germline CDR1 and CDR2 sequences are ENHRY and SYGVKD. The CDR3 loop reads CAISGTLGSPLHF. The CDR3, as DNA: TGTGCCATCAGTGGGACATTGGGTTCACCCCTCCACTTT.

The J gene is TRBJ1-1, the V gene TRBV7-6; D might be TRBD1 (6 bases). The V and J ends lost 10 bases and 0 bases respectively, with 18 bases between them. The germline V gene has CDR1 SGHVS and CDR2 FNYEAQ. The length of the CDR3 is 15 residues. CDR3: CATYPTRGMNTEAFF. DNA for the CDR3: TGTGCCACCTATCCCACCAGGGGCATGAACACTGAAGCTTTCTTT.

The chain couples TRBV5-1 to TRBJ2-7, with TRBD2 identical over 12 bases. The CDR3 contains 18 residues. Germline trimming cut 4 bases from V and 0 bases from J; bases unmatched to any gene: 11. CDR1 SGHRS and CDR2 YFSETQ come from the germline V gene. CDR3 coding DNA: TGCGCCAGCAGCCCCTCACTAGCGGGAGGCCCCAGCTCCTACGAGCAGTACTTC. Translated, it gives CASSPSLAGGPSSYEQYF.

The chain links TRBV9 to TRBJ2-3; D is unresolved. The CDR3 length is 14 residues. Germline V gives CDR1 SGDLS, CDR2 YYNGEE. V lost 0 bases, J lost 4 bases, and 9 bases lay in between. The CDR3 DNA reads as TGTGCCAGCAGCGTAGGGTCGACTCCAGATACGCAGTATTTT. Protein product: CASSVGSTPDTQYF.

The CDR3 sequence: CAWAKGRGDIQYF. CDR3 DNA sequence: TGTGCCTGGGCGAAGGGTCGGGGGGACATTCAGTACTTC. This sequence joins TRBV30 and TRBJ2-4; the match to TRBD2 covers 7 bases. The CDR3 has 13 residues. The trim removed 5 bases at V and 8 bases at J, leaving 9 bases unmatched. Looked up from germline, CDR1 is GTSNPN and CDR2 is SVGIG (reference sequence).

This clone appeared a single time. CDR3 sequence: CASSCVGHHSHLLPFLSTEAFF. CDR3 nucleotide sequence: TGTGCCAGCAGCTGCGTGGGACATCACTCCCACCTACTACCCTTCCTCAGCACTGAAGCTTTCTTT. This chain links TRBV12-1 with TRBJ1-1; TRBD1 was called by the table and not checked on the DNA. TRBV12-1 is designated a pseudogene. The CDR3 totals 22 residues.

The chain recombines TRBV19 with TRBJ1-1; TRBD1 is a possible D gene (6 bases). Per germline, CDR1 LNHDA and CDR2 SQIVND (reference sequence). This CDR3 has 14 amino acids. Trimming pared 7 bases from V and 0 bases from J, leaving 12 bases between. As DNA, the CDR3 is TGTGCCAGTACGGGGGGCGCGATGAACACTGAAGCTTTCTTT. Its translation: CASTGGAMNTEAFF.

This clone was detected only once. The chain links TRBV7-2 to TRBJ2-4; D gene unclear. This CDR3 region has 15 residues. V lost 5 bases and J lost 0, with 11 bases in between. CDR1 SGHTA and CDR2 FQGNSA come from the germline V gene. This CDR3 is CASSPDWLAKNIQYF. DNA of the CDR3: TGTGCCAGCAGCCCAGACTGGTTAGCCAAAAACATTCAGTACTTC.

J is TRBJ1-1 and V is TRBV27, with TRBD1 identical over 8 bases. The CDR3 runs 16 residues. The V and J ends lost 5 bases and 6 bases, in that order; junction bases with no gene match: 14. The germline V gene has CDR1 MNHEY and CDR2 SMNVEV (reference sequence). Here the CDR3 DNA reads TGTGCCAGCAGTATCCCCCCCGCCAGGGGGCCGGCTGAAGCTTTCTTT. Its translation is CASSIPPARGPAEAFF.

This chain uses TRBV4-2 with TRBJ2-5; D not certain. Germline lookup yields CDR1 LGHNA and CDR2 YNFKEQ. V lost 1 base, J lost 5 bases, and 11 bases lay in between. CDR3 length: 14 amino acids. Here the CDR3 DNA reads TGTGCCAGCAGCCAAGGTCTTACCCAGGAGACCCAGTACTTC. Protein sequence: CASSQGLTQETQYF.

This clone was recorded a few times. V usage is TRBV6-5 and J usage is TRBJ1-4, with D maybe TRBD1 (5 bases). The CDR3 spans 14 residues. Trimming took 9 bases from V and 8 from J, leaving 19 bases between them. Looked up from germline, CDR1 is MNHEY and CDR2 is SVGAGI. The CDR3 bases are TGTGCCAGTTCGGAGATGGGGGTAGGGGAAAAACTGTTTTTT. This codes for CASSEMGVGEKLFF.

This chain links TRBV6-5 with TRBJ1-2, with 7 bases identical to TRBD1. Germline loops: CDR1 MNHEY, CDR2 SVGAGI. Losses at the gene ends were 0 bases for V and 4 bases for J; bases not matched to a gene: 5. The CDR3 has 15 amino acids. This CDR3 reads CASSYSTGVGYGYTF. As DNA, the CDR3 is TGTGCCAGCAGTTACTCCACAGGGGTCGGCTATGGCTACACCTTC.

This clone was seen a few times. The chain links TRBV7-9 to TRBJ2-1, with 7 bases identical to TRBD2. V was clipped by 7 bases and J by 10 bases; unmatched bases: 16. The germline V gene has CDR1 SEHNR and CDR2 FQNEAQ (reference sequence). This CDR3 comprises 15 residues. Here the CDR3 reads CASILKQAGAQEQFF. The CDR3 DNA sequence: TGTGCCAGCATCCTGAAACAGGCGGGAGCTCAGGAGCAGTTCTTC.